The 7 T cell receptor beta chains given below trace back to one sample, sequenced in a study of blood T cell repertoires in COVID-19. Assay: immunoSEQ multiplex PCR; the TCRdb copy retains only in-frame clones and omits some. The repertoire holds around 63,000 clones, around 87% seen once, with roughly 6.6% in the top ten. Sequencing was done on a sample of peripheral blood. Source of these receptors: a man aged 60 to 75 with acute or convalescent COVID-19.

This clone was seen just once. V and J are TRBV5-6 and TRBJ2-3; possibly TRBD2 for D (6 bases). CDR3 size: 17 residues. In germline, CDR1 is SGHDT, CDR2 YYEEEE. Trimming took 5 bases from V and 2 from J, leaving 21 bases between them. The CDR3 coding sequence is TGTGCCAGCAGTTCCTGGGGCGGGATTACTACCACAGATACGCAGTATTTT. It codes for CASSSWGGITTTDTQYF.

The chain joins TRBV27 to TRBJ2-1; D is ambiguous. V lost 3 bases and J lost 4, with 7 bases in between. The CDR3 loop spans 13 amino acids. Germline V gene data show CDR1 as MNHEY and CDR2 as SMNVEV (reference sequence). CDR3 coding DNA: TGTGCCAGCAGTTTTATCCCTTACAATGAGCAGTTCTTC. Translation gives CASSFIPYNEQFF.

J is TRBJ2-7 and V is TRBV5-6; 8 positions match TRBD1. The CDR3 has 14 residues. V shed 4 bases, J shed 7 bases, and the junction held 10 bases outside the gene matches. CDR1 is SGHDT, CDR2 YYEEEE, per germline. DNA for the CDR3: TGTGCCAGCAGCGAAGACAGGGGATGGGGAGAGCAGTACTTC. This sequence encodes CASSEDRGWGEQYF. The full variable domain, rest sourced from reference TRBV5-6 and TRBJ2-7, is DAGVTQSPTHLIKTRGQQVTLRCSPKSGHDTVSWYQQALGQGPQFIFQYYEEEERQRGNFPDRFSGHQFPNYSSELNVNALLLGDSALYLCASSEDRGWGEQYFGPGTRLTVT.

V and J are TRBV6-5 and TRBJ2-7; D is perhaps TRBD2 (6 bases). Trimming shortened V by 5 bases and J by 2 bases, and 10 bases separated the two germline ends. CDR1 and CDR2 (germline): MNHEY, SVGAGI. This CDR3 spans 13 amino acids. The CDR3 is CASSRDSPYEQYF. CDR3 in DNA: TGTGCCAGCAGTCGGGACTCGCCCTACGAGCAGTACTTC.

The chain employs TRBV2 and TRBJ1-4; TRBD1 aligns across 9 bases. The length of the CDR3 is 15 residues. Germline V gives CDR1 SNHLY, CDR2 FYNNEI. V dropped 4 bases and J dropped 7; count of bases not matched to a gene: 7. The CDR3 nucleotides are TGTGCCAGCAGTGCGGGGACAGGGTTTTTTGAAAAACTGTTTTTT. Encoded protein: CASSAGTGFFEKLFF.

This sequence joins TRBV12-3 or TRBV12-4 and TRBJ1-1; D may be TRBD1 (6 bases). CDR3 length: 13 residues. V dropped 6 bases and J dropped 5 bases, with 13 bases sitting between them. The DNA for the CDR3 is TGTGCCAGCAGCCGAGTACAGGGAACTGAAGCTTTCTTT. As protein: CASSRVQGTEAFF.

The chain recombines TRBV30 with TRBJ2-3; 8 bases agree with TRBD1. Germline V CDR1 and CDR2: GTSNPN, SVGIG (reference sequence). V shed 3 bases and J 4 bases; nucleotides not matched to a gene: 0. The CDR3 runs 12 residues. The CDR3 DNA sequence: TGTGCCTGGAGCAGGGGGCCAGATACGCAGTATTTT. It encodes CAWSRGPDTQYF. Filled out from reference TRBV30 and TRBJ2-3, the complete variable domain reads SQTIHQWPATLVQPVGSPLSLECTVEGTSNPNLYWYRQAAGRGLQLLFYSVGIGQISSEVPQNLSASRPQDRQFILSSKKLLLSDSGFYLCAWSRGPDTQYFGPGTRLTVL.